Listed here are 29 T cell receptor beta chains from one sample, sequenced in a study of patients and donors after allogeneic stem cell transplantation. One entry per CDR3 protein, called by TCRdb with MiXCR from the RT-PCR reads. Of 900,000 to 1,000,000 distinct CDR3 sequences in the sample, around 17% were seen once. Sequences were obtained from blood, either unsorted or a sorted T cell fraction (not recorded which). Every receptor here comes from a human donor who was either an allogeneic HSCT recipient or a stem cell or donor lymphocyte infusion donor (not recorded which). It is not recorded whose cells these are; they may come from a transplant donor.

The V call is TRBV4-1, the J call TRBJ1-5, with 8 bases matching TRBD1. Trimming took 0 bases from V and 9 from J; bases not matched to a gene: 13. This CDR3 spans 17 amino acids. Germline assignment: CDR1 MGHRA and CDR2 YSYEKL. The CDR3 here is CASSQEQMTGDVAPQHF. CDR3 nucleotide sequence: TGCGCCAGCAGCCAAGAACAAATGACAGGGGATGTTGCGCCCCAGCATTTT.

This clonotype was picked up a small number of times. The gene calls are TRBV6-1 and TRBJ1-2; TRBD1 might be the D (6 bases). Germline CDR1 is MNHNS and CDR2 is SASEGT. The CDR3 covers 14 residues. The germline V and J ends were trimmed by 4 bases and 2 bases, with 11 bases remaining between them. CDR3 bases: TGTGCCAGCAGTGGTCCGGGACAAAACTATGGCTACACCTTC. It yields the protein CASSGPGQNYGYTF.

The chain joins TRBV4-2 to TRBJ1-3; D unclear. Germline CDR1 LGHNA, CDR2 YNFKEQ. Trimming removed 1 base from V and 0 bases from J, with 10 bases in between. The CDR3 extends over 16 amino acids. CDR3 bases: TGTGCCAGCAGCCAAGGCGGTAGTTTCTCTGGAAACACCATATATTTT. The encoded protein is CASSQGGSFSGNTIYF.

This clonotype was seen only a few times. The junction shows a germline mismatch at one end, possibly a read error. J is TRBJ1-3 and V is TRBV20-1; D is unresolved. The CDR3 runs 14 residues. Germline assignment: CDR1 DFQATT and CDR2 SNEGSKA (reference sequence). DNA of the CDR3: TGCAGTGCGAGAGGAGGAAGCTCTGGAAACACCATATATTTT. Protein: CSARGGSSGNTIYF.

This clonotype was seen more than once but under ten times. The rearrangement joins TRBV4-1 to TRBJ2-3, with TRBD2 identical over 16 bases. The CDR3 contains 16 residues. V was clipped by 2 bases and J by 10 bases; unmatched bases: 6. Germline V CDR1 and CDR2: MGHRA, YSYEKL. CDR3 DNA sequence: TGCGCCAGCAGCCAATTGGGACTAGCGGGAGGGAAGGCGCAGTATTTT. The encoded protein is CASSQLGLAGGKAQYF.

In this sample, this clonotype turned up many times. The chain couples TRBV6-5 to TRBJ2-2; possible D gene TRBD1, 5 bases. The germline V gene encodes CDR1 MNHEY and CDR2 SVGAGI. The CDR3 is made up of 12 amino acids. V lost 2 bases and J 7 bases, leaving 5 bases between the germline ends. The CDR3, as DNA: TGTGCCAGCAGTTACAGGGGCGGGGAGCTGTTTTTT. It specifies CASSYRGGELFF.

J is TRBJ2-3 and V is TRBV3-1; D is ambiguous. The length of the CDR3 is 18 residues. V was trimmed by 0 bases and J by 2 bases, leaving 18 bases between them. Looked up from germline, CDR1 is LGHDT and CDR2 is YNNKEL (reference sequence). The CDR3 here is CASSQDPVSLTYTDTQYF. In DNA, the CDR3 is TGTGCCAGCAGCCAAGATCCGGTGTCCCTTACATACACAGATACGCAGTATTTT.

The rearrangement links TRBV7-9 to TRBJ2-5; 9 nucleotides line up with TRBD1. The CDR3 is 17 residues long. The germline V gene has CDR1 SEHNR and CDR2 FQNEAQ (reference sequence). Trimming took 1 base from V and 5 from J; bases not matched to a gene: 11. The CDR3 here is CASSLGPGTGSRETQYF. The CDR3 DNA reads TGTGCCAGCAGCTTAGGGCCCGGGACAGGGTCGCGCGAGACCCAGTACTTC.

The chain joins TRBV2 to TRBJ2-3; no firm D call. V was shortened by 8 bases and J by 2 bases, with 14 bases between the two germline ends. The germline V gene encodes CDR1 SNHLY and CDR2 FYNNEI. This CDR3 has 14 amino acids. The CDR3 loop is CASLDNVITDTQYF. CDR3 bases: TGTGCCAGCCTCGACAACGTGATCACAGATACGCAGTATTTT.

This clonotype was seen only a few times. The chain has TRBV20-1 and TRBJ1-2, with D uncertain. The CDR3 is made up of 11 amino acids. Trimming took off 5 bases at V and 7 bases at J, with 11 bases between the two ends. Germline loops: CDR1 DFQATT, CDR2 SNEGSKA (reference sequence). The CDR3 DNA reads as TGCAGTGCTGACCCCTATCGTGGCTACACCTTC. Translating gives CSADPYRGYTF.

This clonotype turned up a few times. The chain carries TRBV5-1 and TRBJ2-7, with D uncertain. Trimming shortened V by 1 base and J by 6 bases, and 11 bases separated the two germline ends. Germline-derived CDR1 and CDR2 are SGHRS and YFSETQ. This CDR3 spans 13 amino acids. The CDR3 loop reads CASSLKNLVEQYF. The CDR3 DNA reads as TGCGCCAGCAGCTTGAAGAACCTAGTCGAGCAGTACTTC.

The genes are TRBV11-1 and TRBJ2-3; D is perhaps TRBD2 (6 bases). This CDR3 contains 12 residues. V lost 1 base and J lost 12, with 11 bases in between. The germline V gene has CDR1 SGHAT and CDR2 FQDESV (reference sequence). CDR3 sequence (DNA): TGTGCCAGCAGCTTAGGGGGGACTTACCAGTATTTT. As protein: CASSLGGTYQYF.

This clonotype was observed a handful of times. J is TRBJ2-7 and V is TRBV2, with 11 bases aligning to TRBD2. This CDR3 has 16 amino acids. J lost 2 bases, V lost 7 bases, and 10 bases had no gene match. The V gene's germline CDR1 is SNHLY and CDR2 FYNNEI. In nucleotides, the CDR3 is TGTGCCAGCATATCCCTAGCGGGAGGCCTAACCTACGAGCAGTACTTC. Translated: CASISLAGGLTYEQYF.

This clonotype has only a few counts. The chain uses TRBV20-1 and TRBJ2-1, with TRBD2 matching over 7 bases. This CDR3 has 15 residues. V trimming: 3 bases; J trimming: 0 bases; junction bases outside the gene matches: 5. Germline V CDR1 and CDR2: DFQATT, SNEGSKA (reference sequence). The CDR3 protein is CSARRVAGSYNEQFF. The CDR3, as DNA: TGCAGTGCTAGGAGGGTAGCGGGCTCCTACAATGAGCAGTTCTTC.

This chain connects TRBV3-1 to TRBJ2-7; a weak D match, TRBD1 (6 bases). Germline lookup yields CDR1 LGHDT and CDR2 YNNKEL (reference sequence). This CDR3 is 13 amino acids long. Trimming removed 4 bases at V and 3 bases at J, with 10 bases between. CDR3 loop: CASSRETGYEQYF. CDR3 bases: TGTGCCAGCAGCCGAGAGACAGGCTACGAGCAGTACTTC.

V is TRBV12-5 and J is TRBJ2-1; TRBD2 matches 8 bases. Germline-derived CDR1 and CDR2 are LGHNT and FRNRAP. This CDR3 comprises 15 residues. J gave up 4 bases and V 5 bases, and 7 bases lay outside the gene matches. Here the CDR3 reads CASGAGGHGYNEQFF. The CDR3 DNA reads TGTGCTAGTGGTGCGGGGGGACACGGATACAATGAGCAGTTCTTC.

The chain carries TRBV24-1 and TRBJ1-2; D possibly corresponds to TRBD1 (6 bases). The germline V gene has CDR1 KGHDR and CDR2 SFDVKD. V was clipped by 2 bases and J by 0 bases, with 9 bases between them. CDR3 size: 15 residues. CDR3 region: CATSDSRTANYGYTF. The DNA for the CDR3 is TGTGCCACCAGTGATTCGAGGACAGCTAACTATGGCTACACCTTC.

A few counts support this clonotype. This sequence joins TRBV5-4 and TRBJ1-1; TRBD1 aligns across 7 bases. V was pared by 4 bases and J by 0 bases, with 6 bases of the junction left unmatched. The CDR3 length is 15 residues. Germline CDR1 reads SGHNT; CDR2 reads YYREEE (reference sequence). DNA of the CDR3: TGTGCCAGCAGCCCTTGGGACAGCATGAACACTGAAGCTTTCTTT. Its translation is CASSPWDSMNTEAFF.

This clonotype was seen repeatedly, ten times or more. The chain combines TRBV20-1 with TRBJ2-3; no clear D. The germline gives CDR1 DFQATT, CDR2 SNEGSKA (reference sequence). This CDR3 comprises 13 residues. Trimming removed 2 bases at V and 2 bases at J, with 8 bases between. CDR3 DNA sequence: TGCAGTGCTAGAATACTGGCCACAGATACGCAGTATTTT. Residues: CSARILATDTQYF.

This clonotype appeared a single time. This chain joins TRBV7-3 and TRBJ2-1; TRBD1 agrees at 7 bases. J gave up 5 bases and V 0 bases, and 1 base lay outside the gene matches. The CDR3 consists of 14 residues. CDR1 and CDR2 from the germline V gene are SGHTA and FQGTGA. CDR3 nucleotide sequence: TGTGCCAGCAGCTTAACTACAGGGGACAATGAGCAGTTCTTC. It codes for CASSLTTGDNEQFF.

This clonotype was counted many times. This chain links TRBV12-3 or TRBV12-4 with TRBJ2-7; D tentatively reads TRBD1 or TRBD2 (5 bases each). V was pared by 6 bases and J by 10 bases, with 19 bases between. There are 13 residues in the CDR3. The CDR3 nucleotides read TGTGCCAGCAGCCTAGGCGGGTCGAGGGGACAGTACTTC. This gives the protein CASSLGGSRGQYF.

This clonotype has more than one count but fewer than ten. This sequence joins TRBV4-1 and TRBJ2-2; 10 nucleotides agree with TRBD2. From germline, CDR1 is MGHRA and CDR2 YSYEKL. V dropped 2 bases and J dropped 6; count of bases not matched to a gene: 6. The length of the CDR3 is 16 residues. The CDR3 is CASSQPGLARAGELFF. CDR3 nucleotides: TGCGCCAGCAGCCAACCGGGACTAGCGAGGGCCGGGGAGCTGTTTTTT.

This clonotype has more than one count but fewer than ten. V is TRBV20-1 and J is TRBJ1-2; TRBD1 agrees at 8 bases. CDR1 is DFQATT, CDR2 SNEGSKA, per germline (reference sequence). J gave up 6 bases and V 2 bases, and 8 bases lay outside the gene matches. The CDR3 totals 14 residues. The DNA for the CDR3 is TGCAGTGCTAGACCAAAGGACAGGGTCAATGGCTACACCTTC. It translates to CSARPKDRVNGYTF.

V is TRBV6-5 and J is TRBJ2-1; 11 nucleotides agree with TRBD2. The CDR3 length is 16 residues. V dropped 3 bases and J dropped 3; count of bases not matched to a gene: 4. Germline V gene data show CDR1 as MNHEY and CDR2 as SVGAGI. DNA of the CDR3: TGTGCCAGCAGTTATGCCGGGACTAGCGGCTACAATGAGCAGTTCTTC. Protein: CASSYAGTSGYNEQFF.

This clonotype was found a few times. The V gene is TRBV7-9, the J gene TRBJ2-1; 14 bases fit TRBD2. Germline V gene lookup returns CDR1 SEHNR and CDR2 FQNEAQ (reference sequence). The V and J ends lost 3 bases and 7 bases, in that order; junction bases with no gene match: 5. This CDR3 comprises 16 residues. Written as DNA, the CDR3 is TGTGCCAGCAGCTTCTGGACTAGCGGGAGGATAAATGAGCAGTTCTTC. Its protein product is CASSFWTSGRINEQFF. Combining the CDR3 with reference TRBV7-9 and TRBJ2-1 gives the whole variable domain DTGVSQNPRHKITKRGQNVTFRCDPISEHNRLYWYRQTLGQGPEFLTYFQNEAQLEKSRLLSDRFSAERPKGSFSTLEIQRTEQGDSAMYLCASSFWTSGRINEQFFGPGTRLTVL.

Only a few counts were recorded for this clonotype. CDR3 residues: CASSYDRYNEQFF. The CDR3 region has the DNA TGTGCCAGCAGTTATGACAGATACAATGAGCAGTTCTTC. This chain uses TRBV12-3 or TRBV12-4 with TRBJ2-1; D is perhaps TRBD1 (5 bases). The CDR3 contains 13 residues. Trimming left V 4 bases short and J 4 bases short, with 8 bases between.

This chain connects TRBV15 to TRBJ2-1; D gene unclear. CDR3 size: 13 residues. V lost 5 bases and J 6 bases, leaving 11 bases between the germline ends. The germline CDR1 and CDR2 sequences are LNHNV and YYDKDF (reference sequence). The CDR3 region has the DNA TGTGCCACCAGCTCCAGGCCCCTCAATGAGCAGTTCTTC. Its translation: CATSSRPLNEQFF. The full variable domain, its missing parts supplied by reference TRBV15 and TRBJ2-1, is DAMVIQNPRYQVTQFGKPVTLSCSQTLNHNVMYWYQQKSSQAPKLLFHYYDKDFNNEADTPDNFQSRRPNTSFCFLDIRSPGLGDTAMYLCATSSRPLNEQFFGPGTRLTVL.

This clonotype was found a few times. The chain joins TRBV15 to TRBJ1-5; D remains unclear. The CDR3 extends over 17 amino acids. V lost 0 bases to trimming and J lost 2 bases, with 14 bases between them. Germline loops: CDR1 LNHNV, CDR2 YYDKDF (reference sequence). CDR3 nucleotides: TGTGCCACCAGCAGAGATTGGAGGCAGGCCCGCAATCAGCCCCAGCATTTT. Encoded protein: CATSRDWRQARNQPQHF.

This clonotype turned up a few times. The rearrangement links TRBV5-1 to TRBJ2-7, with D possibly called TRBD1 or TRBD2 (5 bases each). Trimming cost V 0 bases and J 3 bases, with 16 bases left between them. Germline V gene sequence: CDR1 SGHRS, CDR2 YFSETQ. The CDR3 covers 16 residues. CDR3 sequence (DNA): TGCGCCAGCAGCTTGGTACTTGGGGGAAGTGGCTACGAGCAGTACTTC. Protein: CASSLVLGGSGYEQYF.